This T cell receptor (beta chain) stems from a study of T cell changes during pregnancy in multiple sclerosis. Libraries were prepared by immunoSEQ multiplex PCR; TCRdb keeps only in-frame clonotypes and omits some of them. The table lists roughly 14,000 clones, about 83% of them singletons. This material consisted of CD8+ T cells from peripheral blood mononuclear cells, taken after pregnancy. The sequence came from a female donor in good health, enrolled as a control in a pregnancy study.

Here the CDR3 DNA reads TGTGCCAGCAGCTTAGACGGGCAGAGGGATCAGCCCCAGCATTTT. Amino acids: CASSLDGQRDQPQHF. The V gene is TRBV7-9, the J gene TRBJ1-5; D is ambiguous. Trimming removed 1 base at V and 5 bases at J, with 12 bases between. CDR1 and CDR2 (germline): SEHNR, FQNEAQ (reference sequence). The CDR3 has 15 residues.